These 22 T cell receptor beta chains share one sample of origin, sequenced in a study of T cells in Graves' hyperthyroidism and ophthalmopathy. From RNA transcripts, TCR beta CDR3 regions were amplified. When the TCR CDR3 underwent first-round RT-PCR, the HTBI primer set was used. TCRdb re-derived calls from the multiplex PCR reads in MiXCR, one entry per CDR3 protein. The sample records about 590,000 distinct CDR3 sequences, around 16% being singletons. The sample comprised blood. Receptors were obtained from a woman under 40 with Graves' hyperthyroidism.

This clonotype came up a few times. The J gene is TRBJ2-1, the V gene TRBV5-1; 10 nucleotides match TRBD1. CDR1 and CDR2 from the germline V gene are SGHRS and YFSETQ. The CDR3 is made up of 15 amino acids. V lost 4 bases to trimming and J lost 4 bases; unmatched junction nucleotides: 5. CDR3 in amino acids: CASSAGQGGYNEQFF. The CDR3 DNA reads as TGCGCCAGCAGCGCCGGACAGGGGGGGTACAATGAGCAGTTCTTC.

In this sample, this clonotype turned up a few times. V is TRBV7-9 and J is TRBJ1-2; the D gene is possibly TRBD1 (6 bases). V was clipped by 5 bases and J by 7 bases, with 17 bases between them. The CDR3 covers 14 residues. The germline V gene has CDR1 SEHNR and CDR2 FQNEAQ (reference sequence). The CDR3 is CASSPPTGWSGYTF. CDR3 bases: TGTGCCAGCAGCCCACCTACAGGGTGGAGTGGCTACACCTTC.

This clonotype was counted many times. The rearrangement uses TRBV12-3 or TRBV12-4 and TRBJ1-1, with D unclear. The ends were cut back, 7 bases at V and 1 base at J, with 10 bases in the middle. The CDR3 has 13 amino acids. This CDR3 reads CASTPMENTEAFF. The CDR3 nucleotides are TGTGCCAGCACCCCAATGGAGAACACTGAAGCTTTCTTT.

This clonotype was detected many times. The CDR3 loop reads CASSDFGTGGYTF. The CDR3 DNA follows: TGTGCCAGCAGTGACTTTGGGACAGGGGGCTACACCTTC. This chain uses TRBV6-1 with TRBJ1-2, with 9 bases aligning to TRBD1. The CDR3 is 13 residues long. In germline, CDR1 is MNHNS, CDR2 SASEGT. V shed 3 bases, J shed 8 bases, and the junction held 4 bases outside the gene matches.

This clonotype has a count of ten or more. The V call is TRBV20-1, the J call TRBJ2-1; maybe TRBD2 (6 bases). Per germline, CDR1 DFQATT and CDR2 SNEGSKA (reference sequence). V was cut by 1 base and J by 6 bases, with 13 bases left in between. The CDR3 totals 14 residues. The CDR3: CSARGGSGRNEQFF. CDR3 nucleotides: TGCAGTGCTAGAGGGGGTAGCGGTCGCAATGAGCAGTTCTTC.

The chain combines TRBV9 with TRBJ2-2, with TRBD1 identical over 11 bases. The germline V gene encodes CDR1 SGDLS and CDR2 YYNGEE. Losses at the gene ends were 7 bases for V and 7 bases for J; bases not matched to a gene: 9. The CDR3 totals 15 residues. In DNA, the CDR3 is TGTGCCAGCGGCTACGGACAGGGGGCCGACGGGGAGCTGTTTTTT. Translated, it gives CASGYGQGADGELFF.

J is TRBJ1-2 and V is TRBV4-1; the D gene is possibly TRBD1 (6 bases). V lost 5 bases and J 8 bases, leaving 18 bases between the germline ends. The CDR3 totals 14 residues. CDR1 MGHRA and CDR2 YSYEKL come from the germline V gene. CDR3 region: CASSSRGGAPGYTF. The DNA for the CDR3 is TGCGCCAGCAGCTCCCGGGGGGGGGCGCCCGGCTACACCTTC.

As for this clonotype: A much larger clone lies one base from this, so it may be a read error. It is likely a read error, because the conserved phenylalanine at the end of the CDR3 is missing. V and J are TRBV13 and TRBJ1-2, with TRBD1 matching 7 bases. Germline V gene lookup returns CDR1 PRHDT and CDR2 FYEKMQ (reference sequence). V dropped 4 bases and J dropped 3; count of bases not matched to a gene: 11. This CDR3 has 16 amino acids. This CDR3 reads CASSSVADRVDYGYTL. CDR3 in DNA: TGTGCCAGCAGCTCCGTTGCTGACAGGGTTGACTATGGCTACACCCTC.

This clonotype came up a few times. The J gene is TRBJ2-2, the V gene TRBV4-1; 8 nucleotides align to TRBD2. Germline CDR1 and CDR2: MGHRA and YSYEKL. The CDR3 sequence is 16 residues long. With 6 bases clipped from V and 7 bases from J, the junction kept 13 bases outside the gene matches. CDR3 nucleotide sequence: TGCGCCAGCAGGCGATCCCCAGCGGGAGTAATCGGGGAGCTGTTTTTT. It yields the protein CASRRSPAGVIGELFF.

In its sample, this clonotype was seen a few times. This sequence joins TRBV20-1 and TRBJ2-5, with TRBD2 as a possible D gene (7 bases). Germline CDR1 DFQATT, CDR2 SNEGSKA (reference sequence). Between the trimmed V and J ends, which lost 8 bases and 2 bases, there was a span of 15 bases. This CDR3 spans 13 amino acids. CDR3: CSRVGGGQETQYF. In DNA, the CDR3 is TGCAGTAGGGTGGGAGGGGGTCAAGAGACCCAGTACTTC.

This clonotype was detected ten times or more. V and J are TRBV28 and TRBJ1-2; perhaps TRBD1 as D (5 bases). The CDR3 sequence is 15 residues long. Germline V gives CDR1 MDHEN, CDR2 SYDVKM. With 5 bases removed from V and 4 bases from J, the gap between germline ends came to 17 bases. The DNA of the CDR3 is TGTGCCAGCAGTCCCCAGGGAACCGTCTTCTATGGCTACACCTTC. Protein: CASSPQGTVFYGYTF.

The gene calls are TRBV20-1 and TRBJ2-5; TRBD2 aligns across 11 bases. The CDR3 is 14 residues long. V dropped 5 bases and J dropped 3; count of bases not matched to a gene: 5. CDR1 and CDR2 from the germline V gene are DFQATT and SNEGSKA (reference sequence). The CDR3 nucleotides are TGCAGTGCTCCCGATAGCGGGAGGGAAGAGACCCAGTACTTC. It encodes CSAPDSGREETQYF.

Points on this clonotype: The junction departs from the called germline gene at one end, perhaps through a read error. This chain uses TRBV19 with TRBJ1-1; D unresolved. Per the germline V gene, CDR1 is LNHDA and CDR2 is SQIVND (reference sequence). This CDR3 is built from 14 residues. The CDR3 protein is CASSIGRLWTEAFF. In DNA form, the CDR3 reads TGTGCCAGTAGTATCGGTCGTCTGTGGACTGAGGCTTTCTTT.

The V gene is TRBV20-1, the J gene TRBJ2-6; 7 bases agree with TRBD1. The CDR3 totals 17 residues. The junction had 9 bases not matched to a gene; V was cut back by 4 bases and J by 0 bases. Germline V CDR1 and CDR2: DFQATT, SNEGSKA (reference sequence). CDR3 DNA sequence: TGCAGTGCTACAGGAGACAGGGTGGACTCTGGGGCCAACGTCCTGACTTTC. Translation: CSATGDRVDSGANVLTF.

This clonotype showed up many times. The rearrangement uses TRBV5-1 and TRBJ2-7; 11 bases are shared with TRBD2. After removal of 7 bases from V and 6 bases from J, the junction contained 12 bases not matched to a gene. The CDR3 is 15 amino acids. From germline, CDR1 is SGHRS and CDR2 YFSETQ. CDR3 DNA: TGCGCCAGCTCGAAGACTAGCGGGAAAGGTAGCGAGCAGTACTTC. Protein product: CASSKTSGKGSEQYF.

V gene TRBV6-9 combines with J gene TRBJ2-5, with TRBD1 matching over 9 bases. In germline, CDR1 is MNHGY, CDR2 SVAAGI. Unmatched junction bases numbered 15, after V lost 3 bases and J lost 1 base. This CDR3 is built from 19 residues. CDR3 bases: TGTGCCAGCAGTTACCACCAGTCAGGGGCGACAGGGGGCCAAGAGACCCAGTACTTC. Its protein product is CASSYHQSGATGGQETQYF.

Ten or more counts support this clonotype. The chain links TRBV18 to TRBJ2-1; D ambiguous. Germline-derived CDR1 and CDR2 are KGHSH and LQKENI. The CDR3 runs to 15 residues. The V and J ends lost 1 base and 8 bases respectively, with 15 bases between them. CDR3 in DNA: TGTGCCAGCTCACCACGGCAGAGCCCGGCGGATGAGCAGTTCTTC. Its translation is CASSPRQSPADEQFF.

This clonotype was counted ten times or more. The rearrangement links TRBV7-9 to TRBJ2-1; 12 bases map to TRBD2. The germline gives CDR1 SEHNR, CDR2 FQNEAQ (reference sequence). Trimming at V came to 6 bases and at J to 4 bases, leaving 4 bases not matched to a gene. This CDR3 spans 15 amino acids. The CDR3 protein is CASRNLAGGYNEQFF. The CDR3 DNA reads as TGTGCCAGCAGGAATCTAGCGGGAGGGTACAATGAGCAGTTCTTC.

The sample holds a few counts of this clonotype. V usage is TRBV11-2 and J usage is TRBJ2-1; TRBD1 aligns across 9 bases. Trimming cost V 1 base and J 9 bases; bases outside gene matches: 13. Germline CDR1 is SGHAT and CDR2 is FQNNGV. The CDR3 is made up of 17 amino acids. CDR3 coding DNA: TGTGCCAGCAGCTTAGGGGAACAGGGGGCCATGGTCATTGAGCAGTTCTTC. Translated: CASSLGEQGAMVIEQFF.

Ten or more counts support this clonotype. This chain links TRBV5-1 with TRBJ1-2; D not resolved. Per the germline V gene, CDR1 is SGHRS and CDR2 is YFSETQ. Trimming removed 4 bases from V and 3 bases from J, with 4 bases in between. The CDR3 runs 11 residues. In nucleotides, the CDR3 is TGCGCCAGCAGCGACGACTATGGCTACACCTTC. Its protein is CASSDDYGYTF.

CDR3 sequence (DNA): TGTGCCAGCAGTCTAAGGATGGTAGACTATGGCTACACCTTC. As protein: CASSLRMVDYGYTF. The V gene is TRBV9, the J gene TRBJ1-2; D is unclear. Germline loops: CDR1 SGDLS, CDR2 YYNGEE. The V and J ends lost 5 bases and 3 bases respectively, with 14 bases between them. This CDR3 contains 14 residues.

This clonotype was seen a handful of times. DNA of the CDR3: TGTGCCATCAGTGGAGCCACACAGGGATCCGAGCAGTACTTC. It encodes CAISGATQGSEQYF. The V call is TRBV10-3, the J call TRBJ2-7; D might be TRBD1 (6 bases). Germline V gene data show CDR1 as ENHRY and CDR2 as SYGVKD. The CDR3 spans 14 residues. Trimming pared 4 bases from V and 6 bases from J, leaving 16 bases between.